These 3 T cell receptor beta chains were sequenced from one sample in a study of CD8+ T cells in alopecia areata. Extracted RNA was reverse transcribed into cDNA, the sequencing template. Sequencing was performed with immunoSEQ multiplex PCR; in TCRdb, only in-frame clones are kept and a portion is missing. The profile covers 150,000 to 200,000 clones, with approximately 65% appearing a single time and about 0.94% taken by the ten largest. Treatment here: oral pan-JAK inhibitor, 5-10 mg twice daily. Material: CD4+ T cells sorted from blood, obtained at week 4, from a patient treated with tofacitinib. The origin of the receptors is a human donor with alopecia areata.

This chain links TRBV5-1 with TRBJ2-2; D may be TRBD1 or TRBD2 (5 bases each). The V end lost 7 bases, the J end lost 7 bases, and 11 bases lay between the germline ends. CDR1 is SGHRS and CDR2 is YFSETQ in the germline V gene. There are 12 residues in the CDR3. CDR3 in DNA: TGCGCCAGCGGGGGAAGCAGCGGGGAGCTGTTTTTT. It translates to CASGGSSGELFF.

This clone was counted a single time. This chain joins TRBV27 and TRBJ1-6; maybe TRBD1 (6 bases). Trimming took off 5 bases at V and 6 bases at J, with 17 bases between the two ends. The CDR3 consists of 16 residues. Germline V gene sequence: CDR1 MNHEY, CDR2 SMNVEV (reference sequence). As DNA, the CDR3 is TGTGCCAGCAGTACCCCTGCGGGGGCCAGTAATTCACCCCTCCACTTT. This encodes CASSTPAGASNSPLHF.

This clone was recorded a few times. The genes are TRBV30 and TRBJ1-1; no definite D call. The V and J ends lost 3 bases and 1 base respectively, with 9 bases between them. There are 13 residues in the CDR3. Germline CDR1 GTSNPN, CDR2 SVGIG (reference sequence). The CDR3 sequence: CAWRWAPNTEAFF. CDR3 sequence (DNA): TGTGCCTGGAGATGGGCCCCGAACACTGAAGCTTTCTTT.